This TCR beta chain was recorded in a study of beta chain features in type 1 diabetes. CDR1 is MGHDK and CDR2 is SYGVNS in the germline V gene. The CDR3 is made up of 13 amino acids. V lost 1 base and J lost 6, with 7 bases in between. General study points: Relative to healthy donors, patients appeared to have naive, central memory and Treg TCRB repertoires that were more similar. Patients with Type 1 diabetes showed moderately but significantly shorter TCRB CDR3s in all four CD4+ subsets.

As every portion of the isolated RNA was reverse transcribed, the sequencing read expressed TCRB transcripts. Produced via immunoSEQ multiplex PCR; TCRdb's table is partial and in-frame only. Among about 400,000 clones, around 13% were seen once, and the ten largest hold about 0.01%. Remarks on this clone: No antigen is known for it.

The clonotype originates from a woman aged 18 to 35 with type 1 diabetes. The rearrangement links TRBV25-1 to TRBJ1-5, with TRBD1 as a possible D gene (5 bases). Sequences were obtained from naive CD4+ T cells from blood. The CDR3 is CASSELGGQPQHF. In DNA, the CDR3 is TGTGCCAGCAGTGAATTGGGGGGTCAGCCCCAGCATTTT.